This T cell receptor (beta chain) derives from a study of blood T cell repertoires in COVID-19 (dated by TCRdb to 2020 to 2022). With regard to the full study: Samples covering the acute and convalescent phases of COVID-19 were provided by collaborators in the United States, Italy and Spain. The prospective study material was composed of cDNA or gDNA derived from T cells, B-cell-depleted T cells, or PBMCs. The sample metadata nearly always contained a de-identified subject ID, COVID-19 status, age in years and sex. The dataset comprised deeply sampled blood TCRbeta repertoires from subjects exposed to, actively infected with, or recovered from COVID-19. Where available, HLA class I and class II types were obtained from metadata supplied by the sample provider rather than from assay-based typing. A freely available public database, intended as a resource for researchers studying the immune response to SARS-CoV-2, is where the repertoires were released. The samples were drawn from the first 160 participants of the ongoing ImmuneRACE study and from over 950 subjects provided by 6 global collaborators. Overall study outcomes, separate from this receptor: The quantity of clinical and demographic metadata differed by source and by participant and was supplied without curation.

This clone was observed a few times. What this receptor recognizes is not known. Base quality data are lacking; no much larger clone is found one base away. TCRbeta CDR3 regions were amplified from genomic DNA using the immunoSEQ Assay, a bias-controlled multiplex PCR. As for how the authors treated the data: Nucleated cell counts per sample were estimated from amplification of reference gene primers within the assay. To quantify the absolute abundance of each unique TCRbeta CDR3 rearrangement, sequence reads were collapsed and filtered. Productive Simpson clonality was computed per sample as the square root of Simpson's diversity index over productive rearrangements. The immuneACCESS repertoire file appears here via TCRdb, limited to in-frame rearrangements. These files lack a portion of the clones; in checked studies, under half of the deficit traces to unresolved V genes, and the cause of the others is not known. V and J calls and clone size are as listed in that table; D and trimming were resolved from the DNA. The sample yields 500,000 to 600,000 clones; around 90% were counted once. The ten most abundant clones make up around 8% of the sample.

One collaborating source in Seattle enrolled patients while the patients were actively infected and followed the patients over time throughout the course of disease. Each collaborating institution followed its own protocols to collect whole blood in K2EDTA tubes. Collaborator samples were shipped for TCRbeta analysis as frozen whole blood, isolated PBMCs, or DNA extracted from either sample type. Trimming leaves V shorter by 3 bases and J shorter by 0 bases, with the junction holding 9 bases beyond the gene matches. Including the terminal cysteine and phenylalanine, the CDR3 comprises 17 residues. The CDR3 DNA has 51 bases and is translated from base 1. Per the germline V gene, SGDLS is the CDR1 and YYNGEE is the CDR2.

In this chain, TRBV9 is recombined with TRBJ2-7; TRBD2 agrees with 10 junctional bases. The sample was peripheral blood. This TCR derives from a woman between 45 and 60 years old with COVID-19, enrolled during active disease. The CDR3 protein is CASSAAPTSGDSYEQYF. The nucleotides read TGTGCCAGCAGCGCAGCTCCTACTAGCGGGGACTCCTACGAGCAGTACTTC.